Listed here is a single T cell receptor (beta chain). This entry belongs to a study of blood T cell repertoires in COVID-19. Study-wide background: PBMCs, B-cell-depleted T cells, or T cells were the source of the cDNA or gDNA that made up the material.

The V gene lost 2 bases and the J gene lost 3 bases, with 10 bases spanning the gap. CDR3 length: 14 amino acids. CDR1 LGHDT and CDR2 YNNKEL come from the germline V gene (reference sequence). In the original workflow: Researchers report that nucleated cell counts were estimated from reference gene primer amplification. Using immunoSEQ multiplex PCR, the repertoire was profiled, and TCRdb retains in-frame clones only, with some absent. The D gene and trimming were derived from the DNA, and the V and J assignments and clone size from that table. The sample includes 150,000 to 200,000 clones, roughly nine tenths of them seen just once.

The source is an elderly woman in a cohort sampled during active or convalescent COVID-19. The sample consisted of peripheral blood. The rearrangement uses TRBV3-1 (or the pseudogene TRBV3-2) and TRBJ1-1, with D maybe TRBD1 (5 bases). The CDR3 sequence: CASSQLEGHTEAFF. The CDR3 DNA reads TGTGCCAGCAGCCAATTGGAGGGACACACTGAAGCTTTCTTT.